This TCR beta chain was found in a study of CD8+ T cells in alopecia areata. General observations from the study: Higher clonality than in normal scalp was seen in lesional scalp, especially alopecia totalis/universalis. Persistence during tofacitinib was seen for many expanded lesional clones in scalp and blood.

RNA extraction and reverse transcription yielded cDNA as sequencing template. Libraries were prepared by immunoSEQ multiplex PCR; TCRdb keeps only in-frame clonotypes and omits some of them. The sample records fewer than 150,000 clones, roughly four fifths being singletons. Treatment noted: oral pan-JAK inhibitor, 5-10 mg twice daily. CDR1 PRHDT and CDR2 FYEKMQ come from the germline V gene (reference sequence). The CDR3 consists of 13 residues. The V end was cut by 0 bases, the J end by 6 bases, with 9 bases between. Of note for this clone: What it binds is not known.

The sample here was CD8+ T cells sorted from blood, taken at week 4, from a patient treated with tofacitinib. The TCR sequence derives from a human donor with alopecia areata. This sequence joins TRBV13 and TRBJ2-7; the D is unclear. The CDR3 DNA reads TGTGCCAGCAGCTTAGGAGGCTCTCTCGAGCAGTACTTC. It translates to CASSLGGSLEQYF.